This TCR beta chain was documented in a study of cytomegalovirus exposure and HLA in healthy donors. It was with 60 Vbeta and 13 Jbeta primers that the PCR ran. Measured with immunoSEQ multiplex PCR; TCRdb has only the in-frame clones, and not every one. This table has over 150,000 clones, over 70% appearing once. For this clone: Its antigen remains unknown.

V was cut by 2 bases and J by 7 bases, with 12 bases left in between. Germline CDR1 reads MNHNY; CDR2 reads SVGAGI (reference sequence). The CDR3 runs 14 residues. Study-wide points: Most subjects' HLA-A and HLA-B alleles were reportedly predicted from TCR beta sequences. Cytomegalovirus association was assigned to about 150 TCR beta chains. Productive rates of about 87% or about 30% were seen for most TCR beta V segments in an earlier analysis.

The TCR comes from a man aged 25-45 years in good health and CMV-seronegative. This chain joins TRBV6-6 and TRBJ1-5; tentatively, D is TRBD1 (5 bases). Sequenced input: PBMCs. CDR3 in DNA: TGTGCCAGCAGTTACATCCAGGGCGCGCAGCCCCAGCATTTT. Translation: CASSYIQGAQPQHF.